The 8 T cell receptor beta chains below were found in one sample sequenced in a study of T cell clonotyping in hematopoietic cell transplantation. Sequencing used immunoSEQ multiplex PCR; TCRdb keeps in-frame clones, though not all of them. The table shows roughly 13,000 clones, with around 94% occurring only once. Sequenced here: PBMCs, sampled 30 days after allogeneic stem cell transplant. These receptors all stem from a male patient aged 55 to 70 who had an allogeneic stem cell transplant from an unrelated donor, so the T cells may come from the graft donor. Some clones in this sample may be carry-over from other donors' samples.

The chain combines TRBV25-1 with TRBJ2-4; D assignment may be TRBD1 or TRBD2 (6 bases each). The V end was cut by 11 bases, the J end by 5 bases, with 19 bases between. From germline, CDR1 is MGHDK and CDR2 SYGVNS. The CDR3 is made up of 14 amino acids. The CDR3 here is CASTQGSGENIQYF. The CDR3 coding sequence is TGTGCCTCTACCCAGGGGTCGGGGGAAAACATTCAGTACTTC.

The chain uses TRBV9 and TRBJ1-2, with D unclear. Germline CDR1 is SGDLS and CDR2 is YYNGEE. CDR3 length: 10 amino acids. V lost 4 bases to trimming and J lost 8 bases, with 6 bases between them. The CDR3 sequence is CASSLKGYTF. CDR3 bases: TGTGCCAGCAGCCTTAAAGGCTACACCTTC.

This chain uses TRBV7-2 with TRBJ2-7, with D possibly being TRBD1 (5 bases). V shed 4 bases and J shed 3 bases, with 13 bases lying between them. The CDR3 totals 14 residues. Germline-derived CDR1 and CDR2 are SGHTA and FQGNSA. The CDR3 spells CASSYQQGRYEQYF. Here the CDR3 DNA reads TGTGCCAGCAGCTATCAGCAGGGCCGCTACGAGCAGTACTTC.

The rearrangement links TRBV4-3 to TRBJ1-2; D possibly corresponds to TRBD1 (6 bases). The CDR3 runs to 13 residues. In germline, CDR1 is LGHNA, CDR2 YSLEER. The V gene lost 3 bases and the J gene lost 6 bases, with 11 bases spanning the gap. The CDR3 DNA follows: TGCGCCAGCAGCCAGGAGAGGGGGAATGGCTACACCTTC. It yields the protein CASSQERGNGYTF.

V gene TRBV6-5 combines with J gene TRBJ2-1, with 8 bases lining up with TRBD2. The CDR3 runs to 15 residues. The germline CDR1 and CDR2 sequences are MNHEY and SVGAGI. The V segment lost 4 bases and the J segment 0 bases; nucleotides outside the gene matches: 2. The CDR3 DNA sequence: TGTGCCAGCAGTTGGGGACTAGGCTCCTACAATGAGCAGTTCTTC. The encoded protein is CASSWGLGSYNEQFF.

This chain connects TRBV5-6 to TRBJ2-3; tentatively, D is TRBD2 (5 bases). The CDR3 contains 14 residues. CDR1 SGHDT and CDR2 YYEEEE come from the germline V gene. The V end was cut by 5 bases, the J end by 6 bases, with 16 bases between. CDR3 region: CASRGREGLDTQYF. CDR3 sequence (DNA): TGTGCCAGCAGGGGTCGAGAGGGCCTGGATACGCAGTATTTT.

In regard to this clone: This CDR3 is also generated by other DNA sequences in the sample. This chain links TRBV5-1 with TRBJ1-4, with TRBD1 matching 7 bases. CDR1 SGHRS and CDR2 YFSETQ come from the germline V gene. The junction had 8 bases not matched to a gene; V was cut back by 4 bases and J by 5 bases. The CDR3 spans 15 residues. The CDR3 DNA reads TGCGCCAGCAGCGGAAGGGACAGCCTAAATGAAAAACTGTTTTTT. Amino acid sequence: CASSGRDSLNEKLFF.

This rearrangement joins TRBV6-1 to TRBJ2-1; 14 bases align to TRBD2. Losses at the gene ends were 3 bases for V and 14 bases for J; bases not matched to a gene: 15. The CDR3 length is 17 residues. CDR1 MNHNS and CDR2 SASEGT come from the germline V gene. CDR3 DNA sequence: TGTGCCAGCAGTGATGCCCTGACTAGCGGGGGGGCGGGAAGGGAGTTCTTC. Translating it yields CASSDALTSGGAGREFF.